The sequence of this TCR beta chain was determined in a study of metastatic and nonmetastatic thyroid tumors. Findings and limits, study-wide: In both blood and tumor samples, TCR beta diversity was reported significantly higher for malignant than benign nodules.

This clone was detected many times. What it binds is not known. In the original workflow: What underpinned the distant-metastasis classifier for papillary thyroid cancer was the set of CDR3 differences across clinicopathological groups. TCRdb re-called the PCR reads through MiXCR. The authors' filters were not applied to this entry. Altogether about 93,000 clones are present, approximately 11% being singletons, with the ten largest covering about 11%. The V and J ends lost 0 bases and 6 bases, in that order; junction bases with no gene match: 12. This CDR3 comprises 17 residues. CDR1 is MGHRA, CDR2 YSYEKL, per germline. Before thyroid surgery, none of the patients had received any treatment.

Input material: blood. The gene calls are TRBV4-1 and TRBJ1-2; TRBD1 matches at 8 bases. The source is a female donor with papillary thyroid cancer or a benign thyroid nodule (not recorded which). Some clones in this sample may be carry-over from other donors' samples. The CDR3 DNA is TGCGCCAGCAGCCAAGACCCCCAGGGGGCGCAGGCTAATGGCTACACCTTC. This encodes CASSQDPQGAQANGYTF.